Reported below is one T cell receptor (beta chain). What it recognizes is unknown. This entry is derived from a study of T cell repertoires in cytomegalovirus infection. MiXCR, run by TCRdb on the reads, gives a single entry per CDR3 protein. Altogether under 850,000 distinct CDR3 sequences are present, about a third being singletons, with the ten largest covering 2.5% to 3%. Study-wide findings and caveats: HLA-C-restricted, CMV-specific TCR beta clonotypes were dominant ex vivo.

CDR3 length: 13 residues. The germline V and J ends were trimmed by 8 bases and 3 bases, with 12 bases remaining between them. From germline, CDR1 is MNHEY and CDR2 SVGAGI. The sequence was collected from a human donor in good health (CMV status not recorded). Some clones in this sample may be carry-over from other donors' samples. Sequencing was carried out using PBMCs. The chain recombines TRBV6-5 with TRBJ2-3, with D possibly matching TRBD2 (6 bases). The chain's CDR3 is CASGTGVTDTQYF. The CDR3 nucleotides are TGTGCCAGCGGAACGGGGGTGACAGATACGCAGTATTTT.